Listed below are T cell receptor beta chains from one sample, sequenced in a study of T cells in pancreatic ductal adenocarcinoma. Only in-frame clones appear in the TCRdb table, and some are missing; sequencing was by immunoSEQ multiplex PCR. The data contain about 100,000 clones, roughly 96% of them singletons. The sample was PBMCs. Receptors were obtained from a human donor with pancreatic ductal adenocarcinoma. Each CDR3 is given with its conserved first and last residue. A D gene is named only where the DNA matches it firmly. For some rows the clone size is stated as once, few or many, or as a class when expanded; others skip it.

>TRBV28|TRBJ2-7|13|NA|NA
CASSRQRSYEQYF
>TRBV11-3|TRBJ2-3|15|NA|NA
CASSLGSGNTDTQYF
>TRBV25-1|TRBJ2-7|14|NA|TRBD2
CASSRDRMGGEQYF
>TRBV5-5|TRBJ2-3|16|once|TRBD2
CASSSTSGRASDTQYF
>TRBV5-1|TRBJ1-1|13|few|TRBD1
CASSQDRQTEAFF
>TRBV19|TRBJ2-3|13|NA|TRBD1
CASQDRAADTQYF
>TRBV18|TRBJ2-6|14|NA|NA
CASSPNSGANVLTF
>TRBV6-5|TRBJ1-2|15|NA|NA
CASSYGYRSNYGYTF
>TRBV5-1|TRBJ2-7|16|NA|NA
CASSFSAGRPTYEQYF
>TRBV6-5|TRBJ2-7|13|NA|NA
CASSYADSREQYF
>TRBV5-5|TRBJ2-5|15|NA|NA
CASSLGWVGEETQYF
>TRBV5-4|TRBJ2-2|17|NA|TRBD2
CASSSTLAGGRTGELFF
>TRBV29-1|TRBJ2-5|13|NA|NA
CSVGGTGQETQYF
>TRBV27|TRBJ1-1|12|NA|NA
CASSQSNTEAFF
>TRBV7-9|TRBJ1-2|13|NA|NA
CASSWGQSDGYTF
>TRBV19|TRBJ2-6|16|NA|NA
CASSIPTALGANVLTF
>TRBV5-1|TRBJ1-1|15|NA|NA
CASSLSPDMNTEAFF
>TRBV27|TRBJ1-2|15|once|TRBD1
CASRLNRGRSYGYTF
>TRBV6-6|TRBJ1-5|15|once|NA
CASSRTGGGESPRHF
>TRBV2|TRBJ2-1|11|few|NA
CASSTEDEQFF
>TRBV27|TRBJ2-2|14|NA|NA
CASSIQGDTGELFF
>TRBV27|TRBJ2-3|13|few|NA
CASSLIALNTQYF
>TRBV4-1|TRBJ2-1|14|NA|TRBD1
CASSRTGVSGEQFF
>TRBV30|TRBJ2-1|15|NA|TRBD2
CAWSVGLAGVWEQFF
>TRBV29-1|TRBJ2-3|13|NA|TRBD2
CSVGREESDTQYF
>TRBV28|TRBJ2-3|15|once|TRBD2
CASSFYTTSADTQYF
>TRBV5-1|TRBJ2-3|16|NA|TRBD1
CASSTLLDRGTDTQYF
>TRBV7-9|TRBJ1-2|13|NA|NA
CASSLEQVFGYTF
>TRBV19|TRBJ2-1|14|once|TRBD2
CASRRSSGRGGQFF
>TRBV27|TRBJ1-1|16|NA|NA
CASSLKGLSLNTEAFF
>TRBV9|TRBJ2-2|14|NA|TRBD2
CASRTSGSGGELFF
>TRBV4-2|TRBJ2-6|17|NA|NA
CASSQKSGNSGANVLTF
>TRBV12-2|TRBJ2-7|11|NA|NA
CAPPGQVEQYF
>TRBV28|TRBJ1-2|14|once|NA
CASRPTGTGEGYTF
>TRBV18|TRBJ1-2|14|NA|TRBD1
CASSPPGQRDGYTF
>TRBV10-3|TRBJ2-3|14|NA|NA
CAINTGFGTDTQYF
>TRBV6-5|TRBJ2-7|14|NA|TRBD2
CASRQGGDSYEQYF
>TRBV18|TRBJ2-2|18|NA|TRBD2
CASSPRASGSVNTGELFF
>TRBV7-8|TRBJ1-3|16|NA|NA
CASSSLNAAVGNTIYF
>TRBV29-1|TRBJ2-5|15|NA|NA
CSVGLPGALQETQYF